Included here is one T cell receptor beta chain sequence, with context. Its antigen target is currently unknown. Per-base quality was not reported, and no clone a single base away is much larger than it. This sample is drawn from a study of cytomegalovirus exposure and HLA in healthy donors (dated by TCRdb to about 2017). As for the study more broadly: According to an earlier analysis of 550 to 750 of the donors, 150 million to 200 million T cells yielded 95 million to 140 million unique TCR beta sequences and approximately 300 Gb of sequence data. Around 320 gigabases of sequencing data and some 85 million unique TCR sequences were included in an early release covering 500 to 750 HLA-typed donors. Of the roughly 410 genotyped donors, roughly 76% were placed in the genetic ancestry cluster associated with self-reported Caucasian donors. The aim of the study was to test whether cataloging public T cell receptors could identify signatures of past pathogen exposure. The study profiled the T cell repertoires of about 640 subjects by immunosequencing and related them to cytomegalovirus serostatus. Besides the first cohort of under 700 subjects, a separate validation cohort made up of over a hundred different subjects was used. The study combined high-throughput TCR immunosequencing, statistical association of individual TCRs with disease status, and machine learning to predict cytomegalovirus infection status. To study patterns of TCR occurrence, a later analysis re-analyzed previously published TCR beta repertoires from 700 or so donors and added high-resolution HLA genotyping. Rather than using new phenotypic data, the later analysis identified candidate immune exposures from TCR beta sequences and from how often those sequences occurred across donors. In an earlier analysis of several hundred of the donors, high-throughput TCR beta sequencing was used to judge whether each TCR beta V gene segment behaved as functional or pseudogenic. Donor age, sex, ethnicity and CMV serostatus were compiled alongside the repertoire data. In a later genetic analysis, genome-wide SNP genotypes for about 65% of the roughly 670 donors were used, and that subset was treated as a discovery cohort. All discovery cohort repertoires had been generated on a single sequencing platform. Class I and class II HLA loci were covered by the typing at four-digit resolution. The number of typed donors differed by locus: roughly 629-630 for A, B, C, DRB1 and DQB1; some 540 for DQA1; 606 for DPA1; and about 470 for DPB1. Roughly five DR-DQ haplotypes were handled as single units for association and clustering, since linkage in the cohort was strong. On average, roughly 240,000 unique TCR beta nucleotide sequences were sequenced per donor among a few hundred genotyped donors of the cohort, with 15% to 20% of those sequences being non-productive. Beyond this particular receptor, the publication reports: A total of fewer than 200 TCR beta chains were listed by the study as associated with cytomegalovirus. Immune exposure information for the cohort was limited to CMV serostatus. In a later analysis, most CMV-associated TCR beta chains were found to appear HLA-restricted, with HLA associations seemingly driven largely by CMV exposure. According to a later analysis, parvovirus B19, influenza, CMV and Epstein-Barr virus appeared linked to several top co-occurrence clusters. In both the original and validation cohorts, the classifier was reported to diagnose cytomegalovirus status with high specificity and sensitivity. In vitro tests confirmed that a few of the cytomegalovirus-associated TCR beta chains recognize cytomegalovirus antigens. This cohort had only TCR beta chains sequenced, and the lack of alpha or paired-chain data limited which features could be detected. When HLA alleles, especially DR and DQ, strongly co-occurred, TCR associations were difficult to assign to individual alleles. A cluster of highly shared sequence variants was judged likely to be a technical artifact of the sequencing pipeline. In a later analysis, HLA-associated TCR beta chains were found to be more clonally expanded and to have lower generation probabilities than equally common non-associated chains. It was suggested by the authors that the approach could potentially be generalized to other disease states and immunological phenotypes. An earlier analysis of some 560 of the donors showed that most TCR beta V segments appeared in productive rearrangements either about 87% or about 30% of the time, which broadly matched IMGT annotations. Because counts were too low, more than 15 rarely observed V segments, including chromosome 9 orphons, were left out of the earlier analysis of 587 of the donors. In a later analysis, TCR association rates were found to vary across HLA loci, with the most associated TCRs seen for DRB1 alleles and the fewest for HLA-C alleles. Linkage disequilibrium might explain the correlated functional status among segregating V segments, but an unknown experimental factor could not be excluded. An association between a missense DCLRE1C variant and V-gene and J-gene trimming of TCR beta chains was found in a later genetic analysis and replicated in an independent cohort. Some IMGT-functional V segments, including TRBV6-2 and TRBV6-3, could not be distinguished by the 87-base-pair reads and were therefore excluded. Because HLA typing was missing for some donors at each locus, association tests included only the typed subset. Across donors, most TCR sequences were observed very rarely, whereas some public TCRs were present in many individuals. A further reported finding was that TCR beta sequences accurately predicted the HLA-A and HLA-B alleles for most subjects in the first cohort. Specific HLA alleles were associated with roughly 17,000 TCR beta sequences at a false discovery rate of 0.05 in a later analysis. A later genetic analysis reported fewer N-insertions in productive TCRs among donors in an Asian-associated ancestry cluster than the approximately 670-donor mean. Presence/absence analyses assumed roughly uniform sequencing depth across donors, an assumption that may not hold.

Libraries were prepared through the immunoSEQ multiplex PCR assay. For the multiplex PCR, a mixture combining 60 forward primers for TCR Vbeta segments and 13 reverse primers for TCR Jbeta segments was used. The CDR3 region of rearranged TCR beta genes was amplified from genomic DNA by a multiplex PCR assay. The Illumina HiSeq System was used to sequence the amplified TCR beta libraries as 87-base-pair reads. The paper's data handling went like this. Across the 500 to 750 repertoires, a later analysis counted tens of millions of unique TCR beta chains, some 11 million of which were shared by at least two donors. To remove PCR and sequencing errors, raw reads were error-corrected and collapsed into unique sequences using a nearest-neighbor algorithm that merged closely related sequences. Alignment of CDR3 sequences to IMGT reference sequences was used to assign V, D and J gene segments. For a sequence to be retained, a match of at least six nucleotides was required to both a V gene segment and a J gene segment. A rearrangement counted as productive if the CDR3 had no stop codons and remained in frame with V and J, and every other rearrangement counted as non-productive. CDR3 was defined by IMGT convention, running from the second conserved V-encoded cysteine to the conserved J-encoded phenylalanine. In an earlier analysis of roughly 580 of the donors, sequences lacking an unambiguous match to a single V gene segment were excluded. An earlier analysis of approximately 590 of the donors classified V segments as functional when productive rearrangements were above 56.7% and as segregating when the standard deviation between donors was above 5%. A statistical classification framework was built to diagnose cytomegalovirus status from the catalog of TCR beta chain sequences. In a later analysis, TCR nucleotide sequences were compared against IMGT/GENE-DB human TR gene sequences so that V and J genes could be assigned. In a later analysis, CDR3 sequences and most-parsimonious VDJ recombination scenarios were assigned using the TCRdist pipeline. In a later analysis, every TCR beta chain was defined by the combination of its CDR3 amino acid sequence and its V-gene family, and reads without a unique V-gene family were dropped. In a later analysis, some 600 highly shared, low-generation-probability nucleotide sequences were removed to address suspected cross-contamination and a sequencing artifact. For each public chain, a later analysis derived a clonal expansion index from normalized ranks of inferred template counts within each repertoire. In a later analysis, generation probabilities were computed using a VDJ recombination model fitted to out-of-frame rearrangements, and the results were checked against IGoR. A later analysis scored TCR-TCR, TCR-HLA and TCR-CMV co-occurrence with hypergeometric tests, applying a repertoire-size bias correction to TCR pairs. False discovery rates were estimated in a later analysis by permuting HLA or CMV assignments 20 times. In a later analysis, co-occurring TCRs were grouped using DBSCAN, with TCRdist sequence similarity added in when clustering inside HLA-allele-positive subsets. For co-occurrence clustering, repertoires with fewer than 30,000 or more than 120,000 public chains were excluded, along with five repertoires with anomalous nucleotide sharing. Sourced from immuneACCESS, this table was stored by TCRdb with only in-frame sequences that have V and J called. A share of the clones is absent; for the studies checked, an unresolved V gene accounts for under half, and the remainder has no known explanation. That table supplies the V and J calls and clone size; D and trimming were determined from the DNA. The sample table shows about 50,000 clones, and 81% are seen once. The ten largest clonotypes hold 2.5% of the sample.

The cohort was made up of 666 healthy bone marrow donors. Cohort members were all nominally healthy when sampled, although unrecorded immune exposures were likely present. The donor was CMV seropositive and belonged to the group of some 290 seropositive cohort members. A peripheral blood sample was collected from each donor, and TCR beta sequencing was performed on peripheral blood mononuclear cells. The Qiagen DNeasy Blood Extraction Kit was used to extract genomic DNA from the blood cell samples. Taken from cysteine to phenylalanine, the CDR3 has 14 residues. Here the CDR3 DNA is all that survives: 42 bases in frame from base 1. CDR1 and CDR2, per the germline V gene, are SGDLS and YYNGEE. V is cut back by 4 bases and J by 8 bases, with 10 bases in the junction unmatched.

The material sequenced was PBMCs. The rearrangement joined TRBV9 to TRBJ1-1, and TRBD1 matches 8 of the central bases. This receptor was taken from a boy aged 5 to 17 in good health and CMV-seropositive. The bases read TGTGCCAGCAGCCCAAGGACAGGGCATGGGGAAGCTTTCTTT. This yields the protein CASSPRTGHGEAFF.